A selection of T cell receptor beta chains follows, all from one sample in a study of T cell responses to AZD1222 COVID-19 vaccine. Only in-frame clones appear in the TCRdb table, and some are missing; sequencing was by immunoSEQ multiplex PCR. This table holds tens of thousands of clones, roughly 90% found once. The sequencing used peripheral blood, collected on day 0 of AZD1222 vaccination. These receptors all come from an adult in good health. The CDR3 runs from the conserved cysteine through the conserved F or W. D genes are given only for firm matches. Rows may omit the clone size; those that give it use once, few, many or a size class.

- | TRBJ1-4 | TRBV6-1 | - | TGTGCCAGCAGTGGACTGGGGGACGGGGGTAATGAAAAACTGTTTTTT | CASSGLGDGGNEKLFF
- | TRBJ1-2 | TRBV18 | TRBD1 | TGTGCCAGCTCACCACTCGGCGGACAGGTTATTTCAGCTGGGTATGGCTACACCTTC | CASSPLGGQVISAGYGYTF
- | TRBJ2-6 | TRBV5-6 | - | TGTGCCAGCAGCACCCTGGGGGGAAGTTCCCTCTTTGGGGCCAACGTCCTGACTTTC | CASSTLGGSSLFGANVLTF
- | TRBJ1-5 | TRBV10-3 | - | TGTGCCATAGGACAGCCTAGCAATCAGCCCCAGCATTTT | CAIGQPSNQPQHF
- | TRBJ2-7 | TRBV5-4 | - | TGTGCCAGCAGCTTGAAAACAGCATACGAGCAGTACTTC | CASSLKTAYEQYF
- | TRBJ2-7 | TRBV20-1 | - | TGCAGTGCTAGTGAGGGTCCAGCGAGCGAGCAGTACTTC | CSASEGPASEQYF
- | TRBJ1-1 | TRBV7-9 | - | TGTGCCAGCAGCCCTCAGGGCCTGTCGAACACTGAAGCTTTCTTT | CASSPQGLSNTEAFF
- | TRBJ2-2 | TRBV19 | TRBD2 | TGTGCCACTAGCGGGGGGTTTAACACCGGGGAGCTGTTTTTT | CATSGGFNTGELFF
once | TRBJ2-1 | TRBV12-3/TRBV12-4 | - | TGTGCCAGCAGTTTAGGGGTTTACAATGAGCAGTTCTTC | CASSLGVYNEQFF
- | TRBJ2-1 | TRBV27 | - | TGTGCCAGCAGCGGGTTTGGCTACTACAATGAGCAGTTCTTC | CASSGFGYYNEQFF
- | TRBJ1-1 | TRBV6-5 | - | TGTGCCAGCAGACAACCTCGATTCGGACAGGCTTTCTTT | CASRQPRFGQAFF
- | TRBJ1-1 | TRBV6-2/TRBV6-3 | - | TGTGCCAGCAGTTATAGTTTGAACACTGAAGCTTTCTTT | CASSYSLNTEAFF
- | TRBJ1-1 | TRBV7-2 | - | TGTGCCAGCAGCCCCGGGACACAGAAAGCTTTCTTT | CASSPGTQKAFF
- | TRBJ1-2 | TRBV28 | - | TGTGCCAGCACCTTGCTAGGGGGACGGGCAGAGGACACCTTC | CASTLLGGRAEDTF
- | TRBJ1-1 | TRBV5-1 | - | TGCGCCAGCACCCGGGGCGCCGACACTGAAGCTTTCTTT | CASTRGADTEAFF
- | TRBJ2-1 | TRBV7-8 | TRBD2 | TGTGCCAGCAGCCTCGTAGCGGGGGTATACAATGAGCAGTTCTTC | CASSLVAGVYNEQFF
- | TRBJ2-3 | TRBV12-5 | TRBD2 | TGTGCTAGTGGTGCGGGGGGGGGCACAGATACGCAGTATTTT | CASGAGGGTDTQYF
- | TRBJ1-5 | TRBV6-1 | - | TGTGCCAGCAGTGGGGGACACGACGCTACTTATCAGCCCCAGCATTTT | CASSGGHDATYQPQHF
- | TRBJ2-1 | TRBV24-1 | - | TGTGCCACCAGTGGGGTCTCCGGGGCTTACAATGAGCAGTTCTTC | CATSGVSGAYNEQFF
once | TRBJ2-7 | TRBV6-5 | - | TGTGCCAGCAGGGAGGCCACATTTTCCTACGAGCAGTACTTC | CASREATFSYEQYF
- | TRBJ2-7 | TRBV3-1/TRBV3-2 | - | TGTGCCAGCAGCCAAAAGGCGGGAACGGGGGAGCAGTACTTC | CASSQKAGTGEQYF
- | TRBJ2-7 | TRBV2 | TRBD2 | TGTGCCGCACGACTAGCAGAACCTTACGAGCAGTACTTC | CAARLAEPYEQYF
- | TRBJ1-5 | TRBV18 | TRBD1 | TGTGCCAGCTCATCTTCCGGACAGGGGGCTCAGCCCCAGCATTTT | CASSSSGQGAQPQHF
- | TRBJ2-1 | TRBV5-4 | TRBD2 | TGTGCCAGCAGCCGAGCGGGGGGGCGTAGGAATGAGCAGTTCTTC | CASSRAGGRRNEQFF
once | TRBJ2-3 | TRBV2 | TRBD2 | TGTGCCAGCAGTGAAGAGCGGTCCGGGGGGGATACGCAGTATTTT | CASSEERSGGDTQYF